Shown below are 29 T cell receptor beta chains from a single sample sequenced in a study of shared clonotypes between healthy human individuals. The table came from immunoSEQ multiplex PCR; TCRdb's copy has only in-frame clones and leaves some out. The sample consists of about 770,000 clones, about two thirds of them appearing once. The sequenced material came from memory CD4+ T cells sorted from blood. Subset here: CD45RA-negative fraction. These receptors were taken from a woman in her twenties or thirties in good health.

This clone has ten or more counts. The chain couples TRBV29-1 to TRBJ2-1; the match to TRBD2 covers 10 bases. With 5 bases clipped from V and 9 bases from J, the junction kept 7 bases outside the gene matches. Germline CDR1 SQVTM, CDR2 ANQGSEA. The CDR3 has 13 amino acids. CDR3 coding DNA: TGCAGCGTTTTTCTAGCGGGAGAGGTTGAGCAGTTCTTC. Translating it yields CSVFLAGEVEQFF.

The chain carries TRBV5-4 and TRBJ1-5; D is ambiguous. V dropped 2 bases and J dropped 6 bases, with 9 bases sitting between them. Germline V gives CDR1 SGHNT, CDR2 YYREEE (reference sequence). This CDR3 is 13 amino acids long. This CDR3 is CASSFDPSQPQHF. Written as DNA, the CDR3 is TGTGCCAGCAGCTTCGATCCCAGTCAGCCCCAGCATTTT.

The chain carries TRBV19 and TRBJ1-2; D unclear. Germline V gene data show CDR1 as LNHDA and CDR2 as SQIVND (reference sequence). The CDR3 totals 13 residues. The V end was cut by 5 bases, the J end by 3 bases, with 10 bases between. CDR3 residues: CASSPGRDYGYTF. DNA for the CDR3: TGTGCCAGTAGTCCGGGCAGAGACTATGGCTACACCTTC.

This clone turned up a few times. V is TRBV5-1 and J is TRBJ2-7; 10 bases map to TRBD2. Germline V CDR1 and CDR2: SGHRS, YFSETQ. The CDR3 runs 16 residues. Germline trimming cut 0 bases from V and 5 bases from J; bases unmatched to any gene: 8. The CDR3 nucleotides are TGCGCCAGCAGCTTGGAGGGTCTAGCGGGAGTTCACGAGCAGTACTTC. Translating gives CASSLEGLAGVHEQYF.

This clone has a handful of counts. The gene calls are TRBV6-1 and TRBJ1-5; D uncertain. This CDR3 region has 13 residues. Between the trimmed V and J ends, which lost 10 bases and 3 bases, there was a span of 13 bases. CDR1 and CDR2 from the germline V gene are MNHNS and SASEGT. For the CDR3, the DNA is TGTGCCACCCAGGTTTGGGTCAATCAGCCCCAGCATTTT. Amino acids: CATQVWVNQPQHF.

This clone has just one count. The chain joins TRBV6-6 to TRBJ2-5, with 7 positions matching TRBD1. V lost 6 bases to trimming and J lost 2 bases; unmatched junction nucleotides: 3. This CDR3 comprises 13 residues. Germline CDR1 is MNHNY and CDR2 is SVGAGI (reference sequence). CDR3 protein: CASRRDRQETQYF. The CDR3 DNA is TGTGCCAGCAGACGGGACAGACAAGAGACCCAGTACTTC.

V gene TRBV10-3 combines with J gene TRBJ2-3; D ambiguous. Trimming shortened V by 2 bases and J by 2 bases, and 11 bases separated the two germline ends. Germline V gene lookup returns CDR1 ENHRY and CDR2 SYGVKD. CDR3 size: 15 residues. The CDR3 region has the DNA TGTGCCATCAGTGAGCGGATCCTTCACACAGATACGCAGTATTTT. This sequence encodes CAISERILHTDTQYF.

This clone was seen a single time. The chain combines TRBV10-3 with TRBJ1-4; tentatively, D is TRBD1 (5 bases). Germline lookup yields CDR1 ENHRY and CDR2 SYGVKD. The V end lost 2 bases, the J end lost 7 bases, and 8 bases lay between the germline ends. The CDR3 is made up of 13 amino acids. The CDR3 region has the DNA TGTGCCATCAGTGAGAGGGGTGGTGAAAAACTGTTTTTT. Residues: CAISERGGEKLFF.

This clone was found a few times. The V gene is TRBV6-1, the J gene TRBJ1-1; a weak D match, TRBD1 (6 bases). The germline V and J ends were trimmed by 2 bases and 4 bases, with 17 bases remaining between them. Germline CDR1 MNHNS, CDR2 SASEGT. The CDR3 length is 16 residues. CDR3 nucleotide sequence: TGTGCCAGCAGTGAACCAGGGGCTCTGGGCGGCACTGAAGCTTTCTTT. Translation gives CASSEPGALGGTEAFF.

The rearrangement joins TRBV28 to TRBJ2-7, with 10 bases that match TRBD2. CDR1 and CDR2 (germline): MDHEN, SYDVKM. After removal of 5 bases from V and 5 bases from J, the junction contained 12 bases not matched to a gene. This CDR3 is built from 16 residues. The DNA for the CDR3 is TGTGCCAGCAGTCCCTGGGGGAGCGGGAGGGCCCACGAGCAGTACTTC. The encoded protein is CASSPWGSGRAHEQYF.

V and J are TRBV30 and TRBJ2-7; TRBD1 is a possible D gene (6 bases). In germline, CDR1 is GTSNPN, CDR2 SVGIG (reference sequence). Trimming stripped 1 base from V and 7 bases from J, with 14 bases between. CDR3 length: 13 amino acids. The DNA of the CDR3 is TGTGCCTGGAGTGCGGGGACAATGGGGGAGCAGTACTTC. The encoded protein is CAWSAGTMGEQYF. Full variable domain (rest looked up from reference TRBV30 and TRBJ2-7): SQTIHQWPATLVQPVGSPLSLECTVEGTSNPNLYWYRQAAGRGLQLLFYSVGIGQISSEVPQNLSASRPQDRQFILSSKKLLLSDSGFYLCAWSAGTMGEQYFGPGTRLTVT.

This clone was seen more than once but under ten times. V usage is TRBV6-5 and J usage is TRBJ1-5; tentative D call: TRBD1 (5 bases). Deletions cut 5 bases from V and 5 bases from J, with 16 bases between. The CDR3 covers 15 residues. CDR1 and CDR2 from the germline V gene are MNHEY and SVGAGI. The DNA for the CDR3 is TGTGCCAGCAGTAGTCTCGAAGGGGCGCATCAGCCCCAGCATTTT. This sequence encodes CASSSLEGAHQPQHF.

In its sample, this clone was seen a few times. V is TRBV18 and J is TRBJ1-1, with 9 bases lining up with TRBD1. V lost 5 bases, J lost 8 bases, and 6 bases stayed unmatched. Germline loops: CDR1 KGHSH, CDR2 LQKENI. The CDR3 is made up of 13 amino acids. The CDR3 DNA sequence: TGTGCCAGCTCATCACGGACAGGGGTGGAAGCTTTCTTT. It specifies CASSSRTGVEAFF.

J is TRBJ1-1 and V is TRBV7-9; maybe TRBD1 (5 bases). The germline CDR1 and CDR2 sequences are SEHNR and FQNEAQ (reference sequence). The CDR3 has 14 residues. The V and J ends lost 1 base and 4 bases respectively, with 10 bases between them. The CDR3 sequence: CASSLGGFGTEAFF. DNA of the CDR3: TGTGCCAGCAGCTTAGGGGGGTTTGGCACTGAAGCTTTCTTT. The full variable domain, in which reference TRBV7-9 and TRBJ1-1 provide the parts outside the CDR3, is DTGVSQNPRHKITKRGQNVTFRCDPISEHNRLYWYRQTLGQGPEFLTYFQNEAQLEKSRLLSDRFSAERPKGSFSTLEIQRTEQGDSAMYLCASSLGGFGTEAFFGQGTRLTVV.

The J gene is TRBJ2-3, the V gene TRBV27; 11 nucleotides agree with TRBD2. The V and J ends lost 4 bases and 4 bases, in that order; junction bases with no gene match: 10. The CDR3 spans 17 residues. Looked up from germline, CDR1 is MNHEY and CDR2 is SMNVEV (reference sequence). This chain's CDR3 is CASSSRLAGLRADTQYF. CDR3 DNA: TGTGCCAGCAGTTCCCGACTAGCGGGATTAAGGGCAGATACGCAGTATTTT.

This clone has only one observation. The chain joins TRBV28 to TRBJ2-3; 10 bases fit TRBD1. This CDR3 is 15 amino acids long. Germline assignment: CDR1 MDHEN and CDR2 SYDVKM. V was pared by 5 bases and J by 4 bases, with 6 bases of the junction left unmatched. The CDR3 DNA reads TGTGCCAGCAGTCGACCGGGACAGGGGCCAGATACGCAGTATTTT. Its translation is CASSRPGQGPDTQYF.

The J gene is TRBJ2-7, the V gene TRBV6-1; D is uncertain. The CDR3 totals 14 residues. Per germline, CDR1 MNHNS and CDR2 SASEGT. The V end lost 4 bases, the J end lost 3 bases, and 13 bases lay between the germline ends. In DNA, the CDR3 is TGTGCCAGCAGTGGAGCCCCAACGTTCTACGAGCAGTACTTC. Translation gives CASSGAPTFYEQYF.

V and J are TRBV11-2 and TRBJ2-7; the D gene is possibly TRBD2 (6 bases). CDR3 size: 14 residues. Germline lookup yields CDR1 SGHAT and CDR2 FQNNGV. Deletions cut 7 bases from V and 0 bases from J, with 13 bases between. CDR3 protein: CASTRAGNSYEQYF. The CDR3 DNA sequence: TGTGCCAGCACACGGGCGGGGAACTCCTACGAGCAGTACTTC.

In its sample, this clone was seen a few times. The chain combines TRBV19 with TRBJ1-2; no clear D. CDR3 length equals 13 residues. Germline V lookup: CDR1 LNHDA, CDR2 SQIVND (reference sequence). Trimming shortened V by 6 bases and J by 2 bases, and 10 bases separated the two germline ends. CDR3 in DNA: TGTGCCAGTAGGTTTGGAGGGAACTATGGCTACACCTTC. Protein sequence: CASRFGGNYGYTF.

The V and J genes are TRBV2 and TRBJ2-5; 8 bases match TRBD2. Germline V CDR1 and CDR2: SNHLY, FYNNEI. V lost 2 bases to trimming and J lost 1 base; unmatched junction nucleotides: 9. This CDR3 region has 17 residues. As DNA, the CDR3 is TGTGCCAGCAGTGAACCGATAGCGGGAATCTTCCAAGAGACCCAGTACTTC. Translating gives CASSEPIAGIFQETQYF.

The chain couples TRBV7-2 to TRBJ2-5; TRBD1 aligns across 8 bases. This CDR3 contains 15 residues. Per germline, CDR1 SGHTA and CDR2 FQGNSA. J was trimmed by 2 bases and V by 1 base; bases with no gene match: 3. CDR3 in amino acids: CASSLGWTGQETQYF. The CDR3 DNA is TGTGCCAGCAGCTTAGGTTGGACAGGGCAAGAGACCCAGTACTTC.

This sequence joins TRBV2 and TRBJ1-6, with D perhaps matching TRBD1 (6 bases). The V gene's germline CDR1 is SNHLY and CDR2 FYNNEI. Trimming removed 6 bases from V and 15 bases from J, with 15 bases in between. The CDR3 extends over 12 amino acids. Here the CDR3 reads CASRLTGAHLHF. The CDR3 bases are TGTGCCAGCAGATTGACAGGTGCTCACCTCCACTTT.

The rearrangement links TRBV10-1 to TRBJ1-1, with 7 bases matching TRBD1. Germline-derived CDR1 and CDR2 are WNHNN and SYGVQD (reference sequence). This CDR3 has 16 amino acids. The J segment lost 0 bases and the V segment lost 3 bases, leaving 7 bases of the junction unmatched. Here the CDR3 DNA reads TGCGCCAGCAGTGATTCCAGACAGGGCATGAACACTGAAGCTTTCTTT. Residues: CASSDSRQGMNTEAFF.

This clone was observed a few times. The chain recombines TRBV28 with TRBJ2-7; no clear D gene. This CDR3 contains 13 residues. Germline assignment: CDR1 MDHEN and CDR2 SYDVKM. Trimming left V 7 bases short and J 2 bases short, with 12 bases between. CDR3 amino acids: CASIGHDPYEQYF. CDR3 in DNA: TGTGCCAGCATCGGGCACGACCCCTACGAGCAGTACTTC.

This clone has a count of ten or more. V is TRBV7-8 and J is TRBJ2-7; no firm D call. The CDR3 runs to 13 residues. The germline gives CDR1 SGHVS, CDR2 FQNEAQ. V lost 5 bases, J lost 7 bases, and 15 bases lay in between. The chain's CDR3 is CASSRRLSAEQYF. CDR3 DNA sequence: TGTGCCAGCAGCCGTCGACTGAGTGCGGAGCAGTACTTC.

The J gene is TRBJ2-5, the V gene TRBV6-5; D may correspond to TRBD1 or TRBD2 (5 bases each). The CDR3 has 12 residues. Germline CDR1 and CDR2: MNHEY and SVGAGI. V was pared by 2 bases and J by 9 bases, with 10 bases between. CDR3 nucleotides: TGTGCCAGCAGTTACGGTTCGGGGCCCCAGTACTTC. This sequence encodes CASSYGSGPQYF.

Only a few counts were recorded for this clone. V usage is TRBV2 and J usage is TRBJ2-1, with 8 nucleotides matching TRBD2. The CDR3 sequence is 15 residues long. Germline CDR1 is SNHLY and CDR2 is FYNNEI. V was clipped by 5 bases and J by 8 bases; unmatched bases: 11. In DNA, the CDR3 is TGTGCCAGCAGTCGAGCGAGCGGGAGTTGGGATGAGCAGTTCTTC. This codes for CASSRASGSWDEQFF.

This clone turned up a few times. J is TRBJ2-3 and V is TRBV18, with 10 bases matching TRBD2. There are 15 residues in the CDR3. V was pared by 1 base and J by 4 bases, with 2 bases of the junction left unmatched. Per the germline V gene, CDR1 is KGHSH and CDR2 is LQKENI. CDR3 in amino acids: CASSPLAGGADTQYF. CDR3 DNA: TGTGCCAGCTCACCACTAGCGGGAGGTGCAGATACGCAGTATTTT. Full variable domain (remainder filled in from reference TRBV18 and TRBJ2-3): NAGVMQNPRHLVRRRGQEARLRCSPMKGHSHVYWYRQLPEEGLKFMVYLQKENIIDESGMPKERFSAEFPKEGPSILRIQQVVRGDSAAYFCASSPLAGGADTQYFGPGTRLTVL.

This clone has a handful of counts. This chain uses TRBV19 with TRBJ2-2; 7 bases fit TRBD2. Germline V gene sequence: CDR1 LNHDA, CDR2 SQIVND (reference sequence). This CDR3 is 16 amino acids long. Germline trimming cut 5 bases from V and 4 bases from J; bases unmatched to any gene: 10. The CDR3 DNA sequence: TGTGCCAGTAGTCTCTTAGCGGGTAATCCCACCGGGGAGCTGTTTTTT. Translation: CASSLLAGNPTGELFF.